This T cell receptor (beta chain) was retrieved from a study of blood T cell repertoires in COVID-19. This clone was observed a single time. Assay: immunoSEQ multiplex PCR; the TCRdb copy retains only in-frame clones and omits some. The profile shows roughly 180,000 clones, roughly 76% of them singletons. The TCR was taken from a woman aged 40 to 50 with COVID-19, enrolled during active disease. The sequencing input was peripheral blood.

CDR3 sequence: CASSATGGDGYTF. CDR3 DNA: TGTGCCAGCTCAGCGACAGGGGGGGACGGCTACACCTTC. The V and J genes are TRBV18 and TRBJ1-2; the match to TRBD1 covers 9 bases. The CDR3 consists of 13 residues. V dropped 5 bases and J dropped 8; count of bases not matched to a gene: 6. Per germline, CDR1 KGHSH and CDR2 LQKENI. Full variable domain (outside the CDR3, taken from reference TRBV18 and TRBJ1-2): NAGVMQNPRHLVRRRGQEARLRCSPMKGHSHVYWYRQLPEEGLKFMVYLQKENIIDESGMPKERFSAEFPKEGPSILRIQQVVRGDSAAYFCASSATGGDGYTFGSGTRLTVV.